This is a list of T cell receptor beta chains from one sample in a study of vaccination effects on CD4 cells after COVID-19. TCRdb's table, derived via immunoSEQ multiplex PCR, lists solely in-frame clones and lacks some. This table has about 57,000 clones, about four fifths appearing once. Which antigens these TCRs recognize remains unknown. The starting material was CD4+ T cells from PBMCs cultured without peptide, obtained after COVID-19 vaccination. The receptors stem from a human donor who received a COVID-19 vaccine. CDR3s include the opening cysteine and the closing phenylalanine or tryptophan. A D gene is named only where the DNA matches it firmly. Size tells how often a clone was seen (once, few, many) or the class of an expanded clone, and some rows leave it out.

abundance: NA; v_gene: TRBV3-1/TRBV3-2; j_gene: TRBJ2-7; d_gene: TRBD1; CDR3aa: CASSPGQGPYEQYF; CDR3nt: TGTGCCAGCAGCCCTGGACAGGGGCCCTACGAGCAGTACTTC
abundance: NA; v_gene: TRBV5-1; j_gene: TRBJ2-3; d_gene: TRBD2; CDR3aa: CASSLGLAGDTQYF; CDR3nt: TGCGCCAGCAGCTTGGGGCTAGCGGGAGATACGCAGTATTTT
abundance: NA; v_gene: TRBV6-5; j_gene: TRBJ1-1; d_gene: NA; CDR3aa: CASSLSGRTEAFF; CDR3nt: TGTGCCAGCAGTCTATCGGGACGTACTGAAGCTTTCTTT
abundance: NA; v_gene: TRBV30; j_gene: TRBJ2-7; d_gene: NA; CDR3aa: CAWSGRGRGYEQYF; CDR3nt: TGTGCCTGGAGTGGGCGTGGGAGAGGCTACGAGCAGTACTTC
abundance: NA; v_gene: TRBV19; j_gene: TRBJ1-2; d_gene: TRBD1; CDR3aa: CASSIGGQPANYGYTF; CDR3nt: TGTGCCAGTAGTATAGGGGGACAGCCCGCTAACTATGGCTACACCTTC
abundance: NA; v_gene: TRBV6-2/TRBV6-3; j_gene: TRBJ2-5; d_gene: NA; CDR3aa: CASSTRAQETQYF; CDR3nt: TGTGCCAGCAGTACCCGGGCCCAAGAGACCCAGTACTTC
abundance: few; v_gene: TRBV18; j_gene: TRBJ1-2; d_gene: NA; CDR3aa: CASSPSDTRGYTF; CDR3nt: TGTGCCAGCTCACCCTCGGACACCCGGGGCTACACCTTC
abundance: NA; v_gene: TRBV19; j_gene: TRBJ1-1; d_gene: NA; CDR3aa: CATRVNTEAFF; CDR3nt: TGTGCCACGAGAGTGAACACTGAAGCTTTCTTT
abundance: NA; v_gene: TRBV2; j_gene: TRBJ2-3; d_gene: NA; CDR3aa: CASSEFDTQYF; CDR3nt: TGTGCCAGCAGTGAATTCGATACGCAGTATTTT
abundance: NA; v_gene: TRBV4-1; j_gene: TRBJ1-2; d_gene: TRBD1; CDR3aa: CASSQDRGVGYTF; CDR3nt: TGCGCCAGCAGCCAGGACAGGGGAGTTGGCTACACCTTC
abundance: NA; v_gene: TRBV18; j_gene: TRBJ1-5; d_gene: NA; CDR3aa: CASSQTTGLRPQHF; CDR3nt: TGTGCCAGCTCACAAACTACAGGGCTTAGGCCCCAGCATTTT
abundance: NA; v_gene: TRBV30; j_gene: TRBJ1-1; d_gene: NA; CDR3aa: CAWDLSLGTEAFF; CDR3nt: TGTGCCTGGGACCTCTCCTTGGGAACTGAAGCTTTCTTT
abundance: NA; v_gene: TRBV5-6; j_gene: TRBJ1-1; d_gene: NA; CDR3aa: CASSKYRKNTEAFF; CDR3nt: TGTGCCAGCAGCAAATACAGGAAGAACACTGAAGCTTTCTTT
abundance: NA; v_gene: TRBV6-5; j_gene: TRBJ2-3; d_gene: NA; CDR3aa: CASSKGPGTDTQYF; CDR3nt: TGTGCCAGCAGTAAGGGGCCGGGCACAGATACGCAGTATTTT
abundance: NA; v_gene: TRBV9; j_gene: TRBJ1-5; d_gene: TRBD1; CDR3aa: CASSPGTGSNQPQHF; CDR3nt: TGTGCCAGCAGCCCCGGGACAGGGAGCAATCAGCCCCAGCATTTT
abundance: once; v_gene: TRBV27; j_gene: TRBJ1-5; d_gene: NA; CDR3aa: CASREQGLGNQPQHF; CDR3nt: TGTGCCAGCAGGGAACAGGGTCTGGGAAATCAGCCCCAGCATTTT
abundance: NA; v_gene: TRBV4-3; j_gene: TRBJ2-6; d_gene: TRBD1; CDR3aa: CASSHRTGDRFSGANVLTF; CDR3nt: TGCGCCAGCAGCCACAGGACAGGGGACCGTTTCTCTGGGGCCAACGTCCTGACTTTC
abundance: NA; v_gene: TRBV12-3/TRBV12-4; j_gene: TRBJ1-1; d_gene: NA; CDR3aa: CASSLDRYTEAFF; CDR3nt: TGTGCCAGCAGTTTGGACCGGTACACTGAAGCTTTCTTT
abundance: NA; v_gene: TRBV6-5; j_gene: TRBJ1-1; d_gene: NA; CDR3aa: CAAGEWNTEAFF; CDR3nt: TGTGCCGCGGGGGAGTGGAACACTGAAGCTTTCTTT
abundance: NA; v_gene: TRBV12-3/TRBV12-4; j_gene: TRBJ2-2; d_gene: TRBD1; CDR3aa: CASRTGGGELFF; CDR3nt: TGTGCCAGCAGGACAGGGGGCGGGGAGCTGTTTTTT
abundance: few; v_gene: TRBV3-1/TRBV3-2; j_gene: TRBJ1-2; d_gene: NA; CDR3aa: CASSQDRGGALDGYTF; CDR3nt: TGTGCCAGCAGCCAAGATCGCGGGGGCGCTTTGGATGGCTACACCTTC
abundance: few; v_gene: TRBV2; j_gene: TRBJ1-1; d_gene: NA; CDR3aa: CASSVSGISNTEAFF; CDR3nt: TGTGCCAGCAGTGTCAGTGGCATTTCAAACACTGAAGCTTTCTTT
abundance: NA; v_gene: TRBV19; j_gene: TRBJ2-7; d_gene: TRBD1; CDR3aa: CASSITPGSGGIHEQYF; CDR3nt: TGTGCCAGTAGTATCACCCCTGGATCAGGGGGCATCCACGAGCAGTACTTC
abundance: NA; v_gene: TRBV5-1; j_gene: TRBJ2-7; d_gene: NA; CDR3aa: CASSLHGGYEQYF; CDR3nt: TGCGCCAGCAGCTTGCACGGGGGCTACGAGCAGTACTTC
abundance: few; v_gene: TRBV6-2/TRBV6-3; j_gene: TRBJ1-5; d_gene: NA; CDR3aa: CASSDSFNQPQHF; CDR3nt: TGTGCCAGCAGTGACAGTTTTAATCAGCCCCAGCATTTT
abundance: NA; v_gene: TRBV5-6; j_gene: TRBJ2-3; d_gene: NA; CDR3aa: CASRHRGVAGHTQYF; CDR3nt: TGTGCCAGCAGACATAGAGGGGTGGCAGGGCATACGCAGTATTTT
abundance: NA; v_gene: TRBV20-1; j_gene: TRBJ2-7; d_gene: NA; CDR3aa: CSARQSYEQYF; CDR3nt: TGCAGTGCCAGACAGTCCTACGAGCAGTACTTC
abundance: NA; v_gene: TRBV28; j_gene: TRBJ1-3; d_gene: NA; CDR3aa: CAGSSGNTIYF; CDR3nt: TGTGCCGGAAGCTCTGGAAACACCATATATTTT
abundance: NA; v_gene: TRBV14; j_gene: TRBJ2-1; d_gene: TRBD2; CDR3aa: CASSPGTSGTYNEQFF; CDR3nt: TGTGCCAGCAGCCCCGGGACTAGCGGAACTTACAATGAGCAGTTCTTC